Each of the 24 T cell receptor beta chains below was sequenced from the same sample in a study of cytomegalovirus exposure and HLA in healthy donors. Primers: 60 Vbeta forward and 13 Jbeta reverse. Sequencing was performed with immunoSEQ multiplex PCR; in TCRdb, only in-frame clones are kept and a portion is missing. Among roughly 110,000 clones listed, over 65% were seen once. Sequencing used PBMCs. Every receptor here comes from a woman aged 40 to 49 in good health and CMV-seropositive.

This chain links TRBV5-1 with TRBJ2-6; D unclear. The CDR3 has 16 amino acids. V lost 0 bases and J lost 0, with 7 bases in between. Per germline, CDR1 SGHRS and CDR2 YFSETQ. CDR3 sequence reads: CASSLAMSSGANVLTF. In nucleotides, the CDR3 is TGCGCCAGCAGCTTGGCCATGAGCTCTGGGGCCAACGTCCTGACTTTC. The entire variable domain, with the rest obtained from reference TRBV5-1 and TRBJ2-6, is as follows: KAGVTQTPRYLIKTRGQQVTLSCSPISGHRSVSWYQQTPGQGLQFLFEYFSETQRNKGNFPGRFSGRQFSNSRSEMNVSTLELGDSALYLCASSLAMSSGANVLTFGAGSRLTVL.

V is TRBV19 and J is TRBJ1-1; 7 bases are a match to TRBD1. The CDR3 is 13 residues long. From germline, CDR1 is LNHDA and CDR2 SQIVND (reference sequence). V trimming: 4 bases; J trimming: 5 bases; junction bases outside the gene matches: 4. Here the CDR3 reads CASSTRDRTEAFF. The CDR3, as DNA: TGTGCCAGTAGTACTCGGGACAGAACTGAAGCTTTCTTT.

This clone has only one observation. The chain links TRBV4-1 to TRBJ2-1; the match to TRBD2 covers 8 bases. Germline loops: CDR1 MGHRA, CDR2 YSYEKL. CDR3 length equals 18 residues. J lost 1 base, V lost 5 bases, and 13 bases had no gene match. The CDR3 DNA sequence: TGCGCCAGCAGCTCCAAAGTGGGTAGCGGGGCATCCTACAATGAGCAGTTCTTC. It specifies CASSSKVGSGASYNEQFF.

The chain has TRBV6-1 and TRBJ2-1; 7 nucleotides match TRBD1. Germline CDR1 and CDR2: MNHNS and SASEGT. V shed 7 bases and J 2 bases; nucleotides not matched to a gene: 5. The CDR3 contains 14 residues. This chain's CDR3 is CASIGRGTYNEQFF. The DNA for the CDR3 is TGTGCCAGCATCGGCAGGGGGACCTACAATGAGCAGTTCTTC.

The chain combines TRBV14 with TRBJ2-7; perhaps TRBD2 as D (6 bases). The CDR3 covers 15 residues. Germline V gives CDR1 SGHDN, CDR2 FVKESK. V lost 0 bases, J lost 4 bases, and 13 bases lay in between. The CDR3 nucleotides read TGTGCCAGCAGCCAAGATCCGGCGGGACTTTACGAGCAGTACTTC. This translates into CASSQDPAGLYEQYF.

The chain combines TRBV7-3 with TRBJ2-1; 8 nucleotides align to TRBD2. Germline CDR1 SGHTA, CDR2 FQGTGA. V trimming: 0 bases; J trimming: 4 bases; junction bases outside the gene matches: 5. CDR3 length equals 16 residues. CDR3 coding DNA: TGTGCCAGCAGCTTAACGCCGGGGGGGCTTTACAATGAGCAGTTCTTC. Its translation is CASSLTPGGLYNEQFF. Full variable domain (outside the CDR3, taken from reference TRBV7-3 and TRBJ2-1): GAGVSQTPSNKVTEKGKYVELRCDPISGHTALYWYRQSLGQGPEFLIYFQGTGAADDSGLPNDRFFAVRPEGSVSTLKIQRTERGDSAVYLCASSLTPGGLYNEQFFGPGTRLTVL.

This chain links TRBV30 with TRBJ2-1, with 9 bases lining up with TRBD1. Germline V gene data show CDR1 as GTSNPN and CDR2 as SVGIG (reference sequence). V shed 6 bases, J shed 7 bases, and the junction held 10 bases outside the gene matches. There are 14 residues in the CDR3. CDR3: CACPGTGTLNEQFF. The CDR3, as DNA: TGTGCCTGCCCCGGGACAGGGACTCTTAATGAGCAGTTCTTC.

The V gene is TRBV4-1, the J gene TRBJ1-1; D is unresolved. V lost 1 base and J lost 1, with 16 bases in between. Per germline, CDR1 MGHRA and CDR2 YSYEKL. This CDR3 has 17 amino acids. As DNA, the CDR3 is TGCGCCAGCAGCCAAGGGCCCCGGGAAAAGGGGAACACTGAAGCTTTCTTT. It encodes CASSQGPREKGNTEAFF.

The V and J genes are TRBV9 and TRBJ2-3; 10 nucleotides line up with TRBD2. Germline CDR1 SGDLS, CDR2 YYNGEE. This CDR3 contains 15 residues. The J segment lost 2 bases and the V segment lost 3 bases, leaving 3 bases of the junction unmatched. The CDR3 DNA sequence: TGTGCCAGCAGCGAAGCGGGGGGGCCCACAGATACGCAGTATTTT. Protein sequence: CASSEAGGPTDTQYF. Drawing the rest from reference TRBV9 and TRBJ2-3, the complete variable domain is DSGVTQTPKHLITATGQRVTLRCSPRSGDLSVYWYQQSLDQGLQFLIQYYNGEERAKGNILERFSAQQFPDLHSELNLSSLELGDSALYFCASSEAGGPTDTQYFGPGTRLTVL.

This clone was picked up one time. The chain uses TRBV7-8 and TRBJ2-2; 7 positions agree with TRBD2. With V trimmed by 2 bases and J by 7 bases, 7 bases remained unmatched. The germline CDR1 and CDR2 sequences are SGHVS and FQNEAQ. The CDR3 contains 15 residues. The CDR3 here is CASSLNYAGDGELFF. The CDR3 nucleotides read TGTGCCAGCAGCTTAAACTATGCGGGAGACGGGGAGCTGTTTTTT.

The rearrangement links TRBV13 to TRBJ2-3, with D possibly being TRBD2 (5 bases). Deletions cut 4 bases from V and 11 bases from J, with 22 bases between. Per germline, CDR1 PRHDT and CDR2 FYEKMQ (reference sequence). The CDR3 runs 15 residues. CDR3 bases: TGTGCCAGCAGCTCGACTGCGACTACTGGTCCGATGCAGTATTTT. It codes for CASSSTATTGPMQYF. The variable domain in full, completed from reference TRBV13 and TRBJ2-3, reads AAGVIQSPRHLIKEKRETATLKCYPIPRHDTVYWYQQGPGQDPQFLISFYEKMQSDKGSIPDRFSAQQFSDYHSELNMSSLELGDSALYFCASSSTATTGPMQYFGPGTRLTVL.

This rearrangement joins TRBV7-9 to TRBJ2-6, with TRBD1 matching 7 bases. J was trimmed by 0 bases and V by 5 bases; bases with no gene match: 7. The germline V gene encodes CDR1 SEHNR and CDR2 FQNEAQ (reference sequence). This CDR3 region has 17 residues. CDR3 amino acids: CASSINRGTSGANVLTF. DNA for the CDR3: TGTGCCAGCAGCATAAACAGGGGTACCTCTGGGGCCAACGTCCTGACTTTC.

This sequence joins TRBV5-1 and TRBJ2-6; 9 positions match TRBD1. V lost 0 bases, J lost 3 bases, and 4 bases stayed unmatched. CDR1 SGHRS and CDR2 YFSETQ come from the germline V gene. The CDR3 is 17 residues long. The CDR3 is CASSLEGTGYGANVLTF. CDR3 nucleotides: TGCGCCAGCAGCTTGGAAGGGACAGGGTATGGGGCCAACGTCCTGACTTTC.

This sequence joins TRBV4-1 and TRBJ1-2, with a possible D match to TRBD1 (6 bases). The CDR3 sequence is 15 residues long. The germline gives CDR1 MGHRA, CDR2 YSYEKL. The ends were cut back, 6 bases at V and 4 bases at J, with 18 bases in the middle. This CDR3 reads CASRTGNGGGYGYTF. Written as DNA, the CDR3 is TGCGCCAGCAGGACAGGCAACGGGGGGGGCTATGGCTACACCTTC.

The CDR3 protein is CASSPSSNIAGDSYNEQFF. Written as DNA, the CDR3 is TGTGCCAGCAGCCCCAGTTCGAATATAGCGGGAGACTCCTACAATGAGCAGTTCTTC. The chain couples TRBV9 to TRBJ2-1, with 9 bases fitting TRBD2. The CDR3 has 19 residues. Germline CDR1 is SGDLS and CDR2 is YYNGEE. V gave up 4 bases and J gave up 0 bases; unmatched junction bases: 14.

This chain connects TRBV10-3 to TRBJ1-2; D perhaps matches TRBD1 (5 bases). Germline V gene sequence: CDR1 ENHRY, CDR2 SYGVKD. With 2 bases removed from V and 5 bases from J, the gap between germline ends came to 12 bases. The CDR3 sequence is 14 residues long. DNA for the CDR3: TGTGCCATCAGTGAGCCTTCCGACAGTTATGGCTACACCTTC. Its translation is CAISEPSDSYGYTF.

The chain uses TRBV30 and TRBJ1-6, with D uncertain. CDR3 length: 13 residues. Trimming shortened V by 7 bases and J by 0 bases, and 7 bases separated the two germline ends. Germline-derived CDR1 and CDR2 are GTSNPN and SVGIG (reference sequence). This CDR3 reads CASWSSYNSPLHF. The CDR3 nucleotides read TGTGCCTCCTGGAGCTCCTATAATTCACCCCTCCACTTT.

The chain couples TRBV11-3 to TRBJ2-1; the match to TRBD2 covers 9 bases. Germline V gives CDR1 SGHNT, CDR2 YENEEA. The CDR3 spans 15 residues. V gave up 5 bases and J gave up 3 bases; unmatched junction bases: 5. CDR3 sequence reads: CASSLWTSDYNEQFF. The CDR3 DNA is TGTGCCAGCAGCCTCTGGACTAGCGACTACAATGAGCAGTTCTTC.

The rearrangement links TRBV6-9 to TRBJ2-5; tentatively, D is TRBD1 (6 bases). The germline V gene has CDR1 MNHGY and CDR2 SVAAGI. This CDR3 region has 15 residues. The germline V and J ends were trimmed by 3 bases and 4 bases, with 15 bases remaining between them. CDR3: CASSYRAQGRETQYF. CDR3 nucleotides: TGTGCCAGCAGTTACCGGGCCCAGGGGAGAGAGACCCAGTACTTC.

The CDR3 coding sequence is TGCGCCAGCAGCTGGGGAGGTGGTAACTATGGCTACACCTTC. Its protein product is CASSWGGGNYGYTF. This chain links TRBV5-1 with TRBJ1-2, with D unresolved. Germline V CDR1 and CDR2: SGHRS, YFSETQ. V was cut by 3 bases and J by 1 base, with 10 bases left in between. The CDR3 spans 14 residues.

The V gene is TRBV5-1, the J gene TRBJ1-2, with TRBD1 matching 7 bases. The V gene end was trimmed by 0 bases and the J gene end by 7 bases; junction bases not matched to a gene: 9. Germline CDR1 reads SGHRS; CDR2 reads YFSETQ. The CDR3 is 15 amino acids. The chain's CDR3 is CASSLAGRGQGGYTF. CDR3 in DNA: TGCGCCAGCAGCTTGGCCGGGAGGGGGCAAGGTGGCTACACCTTC.

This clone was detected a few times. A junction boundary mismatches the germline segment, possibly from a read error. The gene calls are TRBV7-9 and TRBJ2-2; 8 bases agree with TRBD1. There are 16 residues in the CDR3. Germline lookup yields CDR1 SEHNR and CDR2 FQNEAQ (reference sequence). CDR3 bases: TGTTCCAGCAGCTCTCCAGGGGGCTGGGACACCGGGGAGCTGTTTTTT. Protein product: CSSSSPGGWDTGELFF.

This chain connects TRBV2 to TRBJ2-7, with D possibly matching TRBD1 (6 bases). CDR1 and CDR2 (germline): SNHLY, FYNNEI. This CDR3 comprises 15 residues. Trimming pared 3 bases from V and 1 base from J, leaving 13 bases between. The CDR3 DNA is TGTGCCAGCAGTGACAGGGGAATGGTGTCCTACGAGCAGTACTTC. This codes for CASSDRGMVSYEQYF.

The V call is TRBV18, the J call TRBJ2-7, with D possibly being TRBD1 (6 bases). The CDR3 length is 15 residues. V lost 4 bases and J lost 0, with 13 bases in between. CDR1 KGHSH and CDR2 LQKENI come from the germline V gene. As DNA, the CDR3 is TGTGCCAGCTCACTGGGGGACACCGCCTCCTACGAGCAGTACTTC. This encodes CASSLGDTASYEQYF.